The 20 T cell receptor beta chains below come from one sample, sequenced in a study of vaccination and CD4 T cells after COVID-19 (dated by TCRdb to between 2021 and 2023). Their recognized antigens are unknown. To prepare the library, PCR was applied. The sample was run on an Illumina iSeq 100. DNA from cultured CD4+ T cells was subjected to TCR sequencing with the Oncomine TCR Beta short-read assay at the Johns Hopkins FTIC core. TCRdb itself trimmed the public reads at Q25 with fastp, ran MiXCR and retained productive beta chains. Each entry merges the rows of one CDR3 protein and shows their most common DNA and genes. The sample data list 7,000 to 8,500 distinct CDR3 sequences, and about 66% of these were observed just once. The ten largest clones add up to 22% of the sample. The meaning of the sample's treatment or condition label: approximately 9-day PBMC culture with coronavirus spike peptide pools or control peptides (ViraFEST assay).

The sequenced material came from CD4+ T cells from blood, cultured in vitro. These receptors were taken from a human donor who had recovered from COVID-19.

This clonotype counts as hyperexpanded. The junction shows a germline mismatch at one end, possibly a read error. This sequence joins TRBV10-3 and TRBJ2-4, with TRBD1 matching over 8 bases. CDR3 length equals 16 residues. The germline gives CDR1 ENHRY, CDR2 SYGVKD. The CDR3 DNA reads as TGTGCCAGCAGTCGACAGGGGAGTGGGGCCAAAAACATTCAGTACTTC. Amino acids: CASSRQGSGAKNIQYF.

This chain joins TRBV20-1 and TRBJ2-3, with D perhaps TRBD2 (5 bases). The germline V gene encodes CDR1 DFQATT and CDR2 SNEGSKA (reference sequence). V lost 2 bases and J 5 bases, leaving 17 bases between the germline ends. This CDR3 has 15 residues. CDR3 nucleotide sequence: TGCAGTGCTAGACCCAGGCGAGGGCCGAAAGATACGCAGTATTTT. Protein product: CSARPRRGPKDTQYF.

By frequency in the sample, this clonotype is large. V gene TRBV28 combines with J gene TRBJ2-7, with D perhaps matching TRBD2 (5 bases). Germline V lookup: CDR1 MDHEN, CDR2 SYDVKM. V was pared by 5 bases and J by 1 base, with 18 bases between. There are 16 residues in the CDR3. CDR3 protein: CASSPRVGRGSYEQYF. CDR3 DNA: TGTGCCAGCAGTCCAAGGGTCGGGCGAGGGTCCTACGAGCAGTACTTC.

V usage is TRBV20-1 and J usage is TRBJ1-6, with a possible D match to TRBD1 (6 bases). The CDR3 is 16 residues long. Germline loops: CDR1 DFQATT, CDR2 SNEGSKA (reference sequence). V was shortened by 6 bases and J by 0 bases, with 15 bases between the two germline ends. The DNA of the CDR3 is TGCAGTGCAAAAGACAGGTCGAGCTCCTATAATTCACCCCTCCACTTT. As protein: CSAKDRSSSYNSPLHF.

The chain combines TRBV20-1 with TRBJ2-7, with 13 bases lining up with TRBD2. V shed 3 bases, J shed 4 bases, and the junction held 3 bases outside the gene matches. Per germline, CDR1 DFQATT and CDR2 SNEGSKA (reference sequence). CDR3 length equals 14 residues. Here the CDR3 DNA reads TGCAGTGCTAGGAGGGGACTAGCGGGGTACGAGCAGTACTTC. It codes for CSARRGLAGYEQYF.

The chain has TRBV7-8 and TRBJ2-7, with 8 bases lining up with TRBD2. J lost 4 bases, V lost 5 bases, and 4 bases had no gene match. The V gene's germline CDR1 is SGHVS and CDR2 FQNEAQ. The CDR3 runs 13 residues. CDR3 in DNA: TGTGCCAGCAGCCAGGGACTAGATTACGAGCAGTACTTC. Translating it yields CASSQGLDYEQYF.

The chain joins TRBV6-1 to TRBJ1-5; D may be TRBD1 (5 bases). V lost 6 bases, J lost 0 bases, and 12 bases lay in between. The CDR3 length is 15 residues. Germline CDR1 is MNHNS and CDR2 is SASEGT. CDR3 in amino acids: CASSLSQGSNQPQHF. For the CDR3, the DNA is TGTGCCAGCAGCCTCTCTCAGGGTAGCAATCAGCCCCAGCATTTT.

V usage is TRBV9 and J usage is TRBJ1-1; D not certain. This CDR3 comprises 16 residues. Trimming pared 0 bases from V and 3 bases from J, leaving 15 bases between. CDR1 and CDR2 from the germline V gene are SGDLS and YYNGEE. The CDR3 region has the DNA TGTGCCAGCAGCGTAGTAAATGCAGGCTTGTACACTGAAGCTTTCTTT. The encoded protein is CASSVVNAGLYTEAFF.

Details on this clonotype: At one end the junction does not follow the germline gene, possibly because of a read error. CDR3 sequence reads: CASSLDRTNYGYTF. The CDR3 region has the DNA TGTGCCAGCAGCCTAGACAGGACTAACTATGGCTACACCTTC. V and J are TRBV11-3 and TRBJ1-2; D is perhaps TRBD1 (6 bases). Germline assignment: CDR1 SGHNT and CDR2 YENEEA. This CDR3 contains 14 residues.

Regarding this clonotype: Germline and junction disagree at one end, which may indicate a read error. The chain is built from TRBV7-7 and TRBJ2-7; D not certain. The CDR3 runs to 13 residues. In germline, CDR1 is SSHAT, CDR2 FNYEAQ (reference sequence). The CDR3 region is CASSLGRNYEQYF. Written as DNA, the CDR3 is TGTGCTAGCAGCTTAGGAAGGAACTACGAGCAGTACTTC.

The V and J genes are TRBV7-2 and TRBJ1-1, with D hard to call. The CDR3 has 15 amino acids. The germline V gene has CDR1 SGHTA and CDR2 FQGNSA. V shed 1 base and J shed 6 bases, with 15 bases lying between them. DNA of the CDR3: TGTGCCAGCAGCTTAGGGTTGGTGGAGGGATCTGAAGCTTTCTTT. Translating it yields CASSLGLVEGSEAFF.

The chain carries TRBV15 and TRBJ2-7, with a weak D call TRBD2 (5 bases). The CDR3 length is 18 residues. Germline CDR1 is LNHNV and CDR2 is YYDKDF (reference sequence). With 0 bases removed from V and 3 bases from J, the gap between germline ends came to 21 bases. Written as DNA, the CDR3 is TGTGCCACCAGCAGAGAGGATCCTAGGAGGTGGGAACACTACGAGCAGTACTTC. It translates to CATSREDPRRWEHYEQYF.

The genes are TRBV6-1 and TRBJ1-2; 10 nucleotides agree with TRBD1. This CDR3 has 14 residues. Germline V gene data show CDR1 as MNHNS and CDR2 as SASEGT. After removal of 7 bases from V and 4 bases from J, the junction contained 6 bases not matched to a gene. In DNA, the CDR3 is TGTGCCAGCAAAGGGACAGGGGAGGGCTATGGCTACACCTTC. Translation: CASKGTGEGYGYTF.

This clonotype was detected a few times. V gene TRBV6-5 combines with J gene TRBJ2-5; possibly TRBD1 for D (6 bases). V shed 0 bases and J shed 5 bases, with 13 bases lying between them. Per the germline V gene, CDR1 is MNHEY and CDR2 is SVGAGI. The CDR3 contains 15 residues. The CDR3 DNA sequence: TGTGCCAGCAGTTACTCAACAGGGAATAGGGAGACCCAGTACTTC. This translates into CASSYSTGNRETQYF.

The chain uses TRBV20-1 and TRBJ2-5; possibly TRBD2 for D (5 bases). There are 13 residues in the CDR3. Germline lookup yields CDR1 DFQATT and CDR2 SNEGSKA (reference sequence). V was trimmed by 5 bases and J by 1 base, leaving 11 bases between them. DNA for the CDR3: TGCAGTGCTTTCGGGCGGGTCCAAGAGACCCAGTACTTC. Translation gives CSAFGRVQETQYF.

The sample holds a few counts of this clonotype. The chain links TRBV6-1 to TRBJ1-5; D uncertain. CDR3 length: 11 amino acids. Germline V gene data show CDR1 as MNHNS and CDR2 as SASEGT. Trimming cost V 11 bases and J 0 bases, with 5 bases left between them. DNA of the CDR3: TGTGCCTCGGGTAGCAATCAGCCCCAGCATTTT. This translates into CASGSNQPQHF.

The chain has TRBV7-2 and TRBJ1-2; 7 bases are a match to TRBD1. The CDR3 is 15 residues long. Germline V gives CDR1 SGHTA, CDR2 FQGNSA. V lost 5 bases and J lost 2; bases outside the gene matches: 8. Here the CDR3 reads CASSPYHRGNYGYTF. CDR3 coding DNA: TGTGCCAGCAGCCCCTATCACAGGGGAAACTATGGCTACACCTTC.

There are a few counts of this clonotype. This sequence joins TRBV6-1 and TRBJ1-6, with a weak D call TRBD1 (6 bases). Trimming cost V 5 bases and J 3 bases, with 17 bases left between them. This CDR3 contains 17 residues. Germline V gene lookup returns CDR1 MNHNS and CDR2 SASEGT. For the CDR3, the DNA is TGTGCCAGCAGTACCCAACAGGGTTTAGGCTATAATTCACCCCTCCACTTT. Its protein product is CASSTQQGLGYNSPLHF.

CDR3 region: CASSQDRRSGEQYF. In DNA form, the CDR3 reads TGTGCCAGCAGCCAAGACCGTAGGTCCGGCGAGCAGTACTTC. V is TRBV4-2 and J is TRBJ2-7, with D uncertain. CDR3 length equals 14 residues. Trimming stripped 0 bases from V and 6 bases from J, with 12 bases between. The V gene's germline CDR1 is LGHNA and CDR2 YNFKEQ.

V usage is TRBV29-1 and J usage is TRBJ2-2, with D tentatively TRBD2 (5 bases). Germline CDR1 reads SQVTM; CDR2 reads ANQGSEA. The CDR3 spans 13 residues. V lost 4 bases and J lost 3, with 9 bases in between. The DNA of the CDR3 is TGCAGCGTTGGCGGGTACGACACCGGGGAGCTGTTTTTT. Protein sequence: CSVGGYDTGELFF.